The T cell receptor (beta chain) under discussion was sequenced for a study of cytomegalovirus exposure and HLA in healthy donors listed by TCRdb under 2017. Regarding the study in general: The roughly 700 repertoires of the first cohort and the 120 validation repertoires were produced on the same platform, according to a later analysis. The study aimed to test whether signatures of past pathogen exposure could be identified by cataloging public T cell receptors. To predict cytomegalovirus infection status, the study combined high-throughput TCR immunosequencing, statistical association of individual TCRs with disease status, and machine learning. Along with the roughly 670-subject first cohort, a separate validation cohort of over a hundred different subjects was used.

Compared with germline, V lacks 4 bases and J lacks 6 bases; bases without a gene match: 7. The CDR3 runs 14 amino acids, cysteine and phenylalanine included. Only the CDR3 part of the read is kept: 42 bases, read in frame from the first base. From the germline V gene (reference sequence), CDR1 is GTSNPN and CDR2 is SVGIG. In regard to this clone: What this receptor recognizes is not known. Base qualities are not at hand, and no much larger clone is one base apart.

Library method: the immunoSEQ multiplex PCR assay. Per the source publication's procedure: A statistical classification framework was developed to diagnose cytomegalovirus status using the catalog of TCR beta chain sequences. TCRdb's version of the immuneACCESS table is confined to in-frame rearrangements and falls short of the full clone set. An unresolved V gene accounts for under half of the shortfall where checked; the remainder is of unknown origin. That table gives V, J and clone size, and the DNA gave D and trimming. This sample lists around 190,000 clones; approximately 78% were detected once. The ten biggest clones cover 1% to 1.5% of the sample. The donors were included in the validation cohort of roughly 120 subjects, a group kept apart from the roughly 610-subject first cohort. Points the paper makes about the study in general: In vitro tests confirmed that a few of the cytomegalovirus-associated TCR beta chains recognize cytomegalovirus antigens. The classifier was reported to diagnose cytomegalovirus status with high specificity and sensitivity in both the original and validation cohorts. Most TCR sequences were seen in very few donors, while some public TCRs were found in many individuals. It was suggested by the authors that the approach could potentially be generalized to other disease states and immunological phenotypes. In the study, about 150 TCR beta chains were listed as associated with cytomegalovirus. Of the cluster scores, around 95% were above 0 in a later analysis, which found that TCRs clustered in the first cohort also tended to co-occur in the 90 to 150 validation repertoires. The validation cohort had no HLA typing available for a later analysis, so co-occurrence within that cohort was assessed over all 120 or so repertoires.

The sequencing input was PBMCs. The rearrangement joined TRBV30 to TRBJ2-2; 8 nucleotides in the junction match TRBD2. The receptor was isolated from a woman between 25 and 40 years old in good health and CMV-seronegative. The DNA sequence is as follows: TGTGCCTGGAATAAGGGACTAGGCGCCGGGGAGCTGTTTTTT. Protein translation: CAWNKGLGAGELFF.